A selection of T cell receptor beta chains follows, all from one sample in a study of T cells after somatic rescue of genetic block. This table comes from immunoSEQ multiplex PCR, and its TCRdb copy is limited to in-frame clones, with some not included. The repertoire includes around 57,000 clones, roughly 96% of them detected once, and approximately 0.07% sits in the top ten. Specimen: peripheral blood mononuclear cells (PBMCs). These receptors were taken from a child less than two years old. Both conserved end residues are part of each CDR3. D genes are given only for firm matches. Size is stated for part of the rows, as once, few or many counts, or as a class when the clone is expanded.

D gene,V gene,CDR3 length,clone size,J gene,CDR3 DNA,CDR3 protein
TRBD1,TRBV5-1,15,-,TRBJ1-2,TGCGCCAGCAGCTTCAAGGACAGGGGGGACTATGGCTACACCTTC,CASSFKDRGDYGYTF
TRBD2,TRBV7-8,15,-,TRBJ2-1,TGTGCCAGCAGCTCCGGACTAGCGGGAGGGAATGAGCAGTTCTTC,CASSSGLAGGNEQFF
-,TRBV27,16,-,TRBJ1-5,TGTGCCAGCGGTTGGGGAGGAGGGCGAGGCAATCAGCCCCAGCATTTT,CASGWGGGRGNQPQHF
TRBD2,TRBV5-1,15,-,TRBJ2-5,TGCGCCAGCAGCAGGACTAGCGGGAGGGTGGAGACCCAGTACTTC,CASSRTSGRVETQYF
-,TRBV18,14,-,TRBJ2-7,TGTGCCAGCTCACCATCACCAGGGGCCTACGAGCAGTACTTC,CASSPSPGAYEQYF
-,TRBV5-1,13,-,TRBJ1-4,TGCGCCAGCAGCCCGCACGGGGAGGAAAAACTGTTTTTT,CASSPHGEEKLFF
TRBD2,TRBV27,18,-,TRBJ2-7,TGTGCCAGCAAAATCTTCCTGGGACTAGAGAAGGGGTCTCTCGAGCAGTACTTC,CASKIFLGLEKGSLEQYF
-,TRBV6-6,13,-,TRBJ1-5,TGTGCCAGCAGTTACTCAGTCAAGCAGCCCCAGCATTTT,CASSYSVKQPQHF
TRBD2,TRBV7-6,15,-,TRBJ2-5,TGTGCCAGCAGCTTGGGACTAGCGGGAGGAGAGACCCAGTACTTC,CASSLGLAGGETQYF
TRBD1,TRBV29-1,15,-,TRBJ2-7,TGCAGCGCCGCGGGCACAGGGGGTCCCCGCGGCGAGCAGTACTTC,CSAAGTGGPRGEQYF
-,TRBV7-2,14,-,TRBJ2-1,TGTGCCAGCAGCTCATCTAGTTTGAACAATGAGCAGTTCTTC,CASSSSSLNNEQFF
-,TRBV5-1,14,-,TRBJ1-4,TGCGCCAGCAGCTTGGTTGGGGGTGGTGAAAAACTGTTTTTT,CASSLVGGGEKLFF
TRBD2,TRBV7-2,16,once,TRBJ2-3,TGTGCCAGCAGCTCCCCTCGCGGGAGGGCGGGAGATACGCAGTATTTT,CASSSPRGRAGDTQYF
TRBD1,TRBV6-5,13,once,TRBJ1-2,TGTGCCAGCAGTGGGACAGCGAACTATGGCTACACCTTC,CASSGTANYGYTF
TRBD2,TRBV27,14,-,TRBJ2-2,TGTGCCAGCAGTCTCGGACTAGCGACCGGGGAGCTGTTTTTT,CASSLGLATGELFF
TRBD1,TRBV11-3,16,-,TRBJ1-5,TGTGCCAGCAGCTTAGATCCCAGGGGGGACAATCAGCCCCAGCATTTT,CASSLDPRGDNQPQHF
-,TRBV27,13,-,TRBJ1-2,TGTGCCAGCAGTCCTTCTAGGGGCTATGGCTACACCTTC,CASSPSRGYGYTF
-,TRBV7-9,14,-,TRBJ2-4,TGTGCCAGCAGCTTAGCGGGAGCCAAAAACATTCAGTACTTC,CASSLAGAKNIQYF
-,TRBV6-5,12,-,TRBJ2-2,TGTGCCAGCAGACCAGGCACCGGGGAGCTGTTTTTT,CASRPGTGELFF
-,TRBV18,15,-,TRBJ1-4,TGTGCCAGCTCACCGGACGGCGCAACTAATGAAAAACTGTTTTTT,CASSPDGATNEKLFF
-,TRBV2,13,once,TRBJ2-5,TGTGCCAGCAGGTATACTAGGGAAGAGACCCAGTACTTC,CASRYTREETQYF
-,TRBV28,13,-,TRBJ1-2,TGTGCCAGCAGCCGGGGTCGTGGCTATGGCTACACCTTC,CASSRGRGYGYTF
-,TRBV11-2,16,-,TRBJ1-3,TGTGCCAGCAGCATAACCGGGACGAGCTCTGGAAACACCATATATTTT,CASSITGTSSGNTIYF
-,TRBV19,13,-,TRBJ2-3,TGTGCCAGTACTAAGCAGGGGACCGATACGCAGTATTTT,CASTKQGTDTQYF
-,TRBV7-8,15,-,TRBJ1-5,TGTGCCAGCAGCTTACAGGGTGGAAGCAATCAGCCCCAGCATTTT,CASSLQGGSNQPQHF
-,TRBV10-2,14,-,TRBJ1-4,TGCGCCAGCAGAGCGGGCAGGGAGGACGAAAAACTGTTTTTT,CASRAGREDEKLFF
-,TRBV4-1,14,-,TRBJ1-2,TGCGCCAGCAGCCCGCGGAGGCAGATCCTCGGCTACACCTTC,CASSPRRQILGYTF
TRBD2,TRBV11-2,16,-,TRBJ2-3,TGTGCCAGCAGCCGAGGAGGGACTAGCCTTACAGATACGCAGTATTTT,CASSRGGTSLTDTQYF
-,TRBV19,13,few,TRBJ2-6,TGTGCCAGTAGCGGCTCTGGGGCCAACGTCCTGACTTTC,CASSGSGANVLTF
-,TRBV19,11,-,TRBJ2-5,TGTGCCAGTAGTATTCGTGAGACCCAGTACTTC,CASSIRETQYF
TRBD2,TRBV5-1,14,-,TRBJ2-1,TGCGCCAGCTTCGGGACTAGCGGGAGTAATGAGCAGTTCTTC,CASFGTSGSNEQFF
TRBD2,TRBV9,14,-,TRBJ2-1,TGTGCCAGCAGCGCGGGACTAGCGGGGAATGAGCAGTTCTTC,CASSAGLAGNEQFF